The rows below give T cell receptor beta chains drawn from one sample of a study of beta chain features in type 1 diabetes. Measured with immunoSEQ multiplex PCR; TCRdb has only the in-frame clones, and not every one. This sample has about 42,000 clones, with approximately 48% found just once. The sequenced sample was stem cell memory CD4+ T cells from blood. The receptors shown here come from a woman between 25 and 40 years old in good health. Each CDR3 is given with its conserved first and last residue. The order of the fields is D gene, V gene, J gene, clone size, CDR3 protein, CDR3 DNA. The D gene is left open where the match is weak. Only part of the rows carry a size: once, few, many, or a class if the clone is expanded.

D gene: TRBD1; V gene: TRBV30; J gene: TRBJ2-7; clone size: -; CDR3 protein: CAWSWDSSYEQYF; CDR3 DNA: TGTGCCTGGAGTTGGGACAGCTCCTACGAGCAGTACTTC
D gene: -; V gene: TRBV18; J gene: TRBJ2-6; clone size: few; CDR3 protein: CASSPPGAISSGANVLTF; CDR3 DNA: TGTGCCAGCTCACCACCTGGGGCTATTTCATCTGGGGCCAACGTCCTGACTTTC
D gene: TRBD1; V gene: TRBV28; J gene: TRBJ2-1; clone size: -; CDR3 protein: CASSFRDSSYNEQFF; CDR3 DNA: TGTGCCAGCAGTTTTCGGGACAGCTCCTACAATGAGCAGTTCTTC
D gene: TRBD2; V gene: TRBV4-2; J gene: TRBJ2-7; clone size: -; CDR3 protein: CASSQDGAGASYEQYF; CDR3 DNA: TGTGCCAGCAGCCAAGATGGGGCGGGAGCCTCCTACGAGCAGTACTTC
D gene: -; V gene: TRBV6-6; J gene: TRBJ2-3; clone size: few; CDR3 protein: CASSPVSFYSTDTQYF; CDR3 DNA: TGTGCCAGCAGCCCGGTCTCATTTTACTCAACAGATACGCAGTATTTT
D gene: TRBD1; V gene: TRBV5-1; J gene: TRBJ2-3; clone size: -; CDR3 protein: CASSFPVGQGTDTQYF; CDR3 DNA: TGCGCCAGCAGCTTTCCCGTCGGACAGGGCACAGATACGCAGTATTTT
D gene: -; V gene: TRBV11-3; J gene: TRBJ2-1; clone size: -; CDR3 protein: CASSSGSVFYNEQFF; CDR3 DNA: TGTGCCAGCAGCTCGGGTAGCGTATTCTACAATGAGCAGTTCTTC
D gene: -; V gene: TRBV20-1; J gene: TRBJ2-7; clone size: -; CDR3 protein: CSARVGQGSHF; CDR3 DNA: -
D gene: -; V gene: TRBV13; J gene: TRBJ2-6; clone size: medium-sized; CDR3 protein: CASSLAGAGANVLTF; CDR3 DNA: TGTGCCAGCAGCTTAGCGGGGGCTGGGGCCAACGTCCTGACTTTC
D gene: TRBD2; V gene: TRBV5-1; J gene: TRBJ2-5; clone size: few; CDR3 protein: CASSLGLAGGETQYF; CDR3 DNA: TGCGCCAGCAGCTTGGGTCTAGCGGGAGGAGAGACCCAGTACTTC
D gene: TRBD1; V gene: TRBV18; J gene: TRBJ1-1; clone size: -; CDR3 protein: CASSQNRGSDTEAFF; CDR3 DNA: TGTGCCAGCTCACAAAACAGGGGGTCGGACACTGAAGCTTTCTTT